The clone carrying this TCR beta chain was observed a few times. The sample originates from a study of beta chain features in type 1 diabetes. Expressed TCRB transcripts were sequenced because the isolated RNA had all been reverse transcribed beforehand. Profiled with immunoSEQ multiplex PCR; TCRdb holds only in-frame clones, not every one. The table records more than 300,000 clones, around 12% of them present only once. Germline-derived CDR1 and CDR2 are LNHDA and SQIVND (reference sequence). The V end was cut by 9 bases, the J end by 0 bases, with 9 bases between. CDR3 length: 13 residues. The clonotype originates from a man between 18 and 29 years old in good health. The sequenced material came from naive CD4+ T cells from blood. The rearrangement joins TRBV19 to TRBJ2-1; possibly TRBD2 for D (5 bases). In DNA, the CDR3 is TGTGCCAGCGCGGGTAGCTCCTACAATGAGCAGTTCTTC. Protein: CASAGSSYNEQFF. Together with reference TRBV19 and TRBJ2-1, the CDR3 gives the full variable domain: DGGITQSPKYLFRKEGQNVTLSCEQNLNHDAMYWYRQDPGQGLRLIYYSQIVNDFQKGDIAEGYSVSREKKESFPLTVTSAQKNPTAFYLCASAGSSYNEQFFGPGTRLTVL.